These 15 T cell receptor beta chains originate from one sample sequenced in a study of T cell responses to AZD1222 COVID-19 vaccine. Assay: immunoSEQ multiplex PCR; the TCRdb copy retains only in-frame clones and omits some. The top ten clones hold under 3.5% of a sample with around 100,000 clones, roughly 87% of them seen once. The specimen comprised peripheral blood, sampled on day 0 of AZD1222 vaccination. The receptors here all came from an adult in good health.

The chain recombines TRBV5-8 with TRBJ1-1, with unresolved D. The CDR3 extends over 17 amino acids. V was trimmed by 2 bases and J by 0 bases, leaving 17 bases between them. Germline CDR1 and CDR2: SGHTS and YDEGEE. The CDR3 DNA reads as TGTGCCAGCAGCTTTTCCGGAAGAGATCAACTGAACACTGAAGCTTTCTTT. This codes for CASSFSGRDQLNTEAFF.

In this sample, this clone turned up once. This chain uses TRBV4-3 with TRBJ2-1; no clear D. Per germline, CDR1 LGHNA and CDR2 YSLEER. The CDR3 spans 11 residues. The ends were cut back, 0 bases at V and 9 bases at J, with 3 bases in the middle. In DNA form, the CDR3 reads TGCGCCAGCAGCCAAGATGCTGAGCAGTTCTTC. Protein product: CASSQDAEQFF.

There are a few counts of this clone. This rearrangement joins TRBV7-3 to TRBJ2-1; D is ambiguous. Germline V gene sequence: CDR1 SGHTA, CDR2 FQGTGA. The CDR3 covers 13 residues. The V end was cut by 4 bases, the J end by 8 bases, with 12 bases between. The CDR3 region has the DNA TGTGCCAGCAGCTCCGGTAGTGTGGATGAGCAGTTCTTC. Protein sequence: CASSSGSVDEQFF.

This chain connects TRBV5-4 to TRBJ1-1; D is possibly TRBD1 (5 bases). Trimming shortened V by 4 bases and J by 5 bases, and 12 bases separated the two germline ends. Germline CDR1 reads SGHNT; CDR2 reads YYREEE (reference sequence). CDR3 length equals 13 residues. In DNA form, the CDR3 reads TGTGCCAGCAGCCCCGTGGGGCGGACTGAAGCTTTCTTT. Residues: CASSPVGRTEAFF.

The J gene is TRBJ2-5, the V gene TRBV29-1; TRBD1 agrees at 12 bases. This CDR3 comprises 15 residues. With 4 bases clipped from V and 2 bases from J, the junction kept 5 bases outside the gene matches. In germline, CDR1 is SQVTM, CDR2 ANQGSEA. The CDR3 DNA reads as TGCAGCGTTGTCGGGGACAGGGGGCCGCAAGAGACCCAGTACTTC. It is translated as CSVVGDRGPQETQYF.

This CDR3 reads CASSQDFGTDTQYF. The DNA for the CDR3 is TGTGCCAGCAGCCAAGATTTCGGCACAGATACGCAGTATTTT. This chain links TRBV3-1 (or the pseudogene TRBV3-2) with TRBJ2-3, with D uncertain. Germline values: CDR1 LGHDT, CDR2 YNNKEL (reference sequence). The CDR3 runs 14 residues. V was pared by 0 bases and J by 1 base, with 5 bases between.

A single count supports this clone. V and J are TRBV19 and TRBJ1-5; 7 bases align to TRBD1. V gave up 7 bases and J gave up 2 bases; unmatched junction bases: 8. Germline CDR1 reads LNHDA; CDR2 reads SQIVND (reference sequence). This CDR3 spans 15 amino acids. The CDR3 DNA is TGTGCCAGTAAGATAACAGGGGCGGGCAATCAGCCCCAGCATTTT. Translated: CASKITGAGNQPQHF.

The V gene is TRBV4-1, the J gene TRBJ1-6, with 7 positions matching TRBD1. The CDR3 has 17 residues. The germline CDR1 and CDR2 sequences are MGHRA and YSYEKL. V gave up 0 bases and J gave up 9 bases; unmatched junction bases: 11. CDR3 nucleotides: TGCGCCAGCAGCCAAGATCGGACAGGTCTTTGGGGTTCACCCCTCCACTTT. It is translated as CASSQDRTGLWGSPLHF.

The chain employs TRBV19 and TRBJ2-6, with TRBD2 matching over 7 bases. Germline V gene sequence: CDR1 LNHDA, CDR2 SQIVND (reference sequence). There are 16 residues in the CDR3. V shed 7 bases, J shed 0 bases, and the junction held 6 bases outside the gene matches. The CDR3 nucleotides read TGTGCCAGTAAGCGGGGTGATTCCTCTGGGGCCAACGTCCTGACTTTC. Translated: CASKRGDSSGANVLTF.

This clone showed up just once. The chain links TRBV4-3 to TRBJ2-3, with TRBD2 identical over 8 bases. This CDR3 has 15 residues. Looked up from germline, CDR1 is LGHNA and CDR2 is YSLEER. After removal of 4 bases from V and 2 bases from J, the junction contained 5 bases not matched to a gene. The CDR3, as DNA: TGCGCCAGCAGCCTGGGAGCGGGGGCCACAGATACGCAGTATTTT. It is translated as CASSLGAGATDTQYF.

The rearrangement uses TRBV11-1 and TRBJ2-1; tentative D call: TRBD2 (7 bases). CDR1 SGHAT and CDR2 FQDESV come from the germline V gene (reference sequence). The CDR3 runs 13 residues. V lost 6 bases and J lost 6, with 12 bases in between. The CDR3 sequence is CASRWGGANEQFF. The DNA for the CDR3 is TGTGCCAGCAGGTGGGGGGGCGCCAATGAGCAGTTCTTC. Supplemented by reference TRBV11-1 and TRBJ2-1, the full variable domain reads EAEVAQSPRYKITEKSQAVAFWCDPISGHATLYWYRQILGQGPELLVQFQDESVVDDSQLPKDRFSAERLKGVDSTLKIQPAELGDSAMYLCASRWGGANEQFFGPGTRLTVL.

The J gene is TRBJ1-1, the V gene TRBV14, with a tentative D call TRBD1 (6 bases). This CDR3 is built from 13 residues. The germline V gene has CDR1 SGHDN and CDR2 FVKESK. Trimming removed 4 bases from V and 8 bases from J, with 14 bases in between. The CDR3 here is CASSPQGGGEAFF. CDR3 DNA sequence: TGTGCCAGCAGCCCCCAAGGCGGGGGCGAAGCTTTCTTT.

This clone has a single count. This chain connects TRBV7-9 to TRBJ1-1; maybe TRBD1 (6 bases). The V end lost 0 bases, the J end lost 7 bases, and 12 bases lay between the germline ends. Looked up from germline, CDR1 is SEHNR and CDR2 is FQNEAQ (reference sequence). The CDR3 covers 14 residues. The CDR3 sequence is CASSLAYQGNEAFF. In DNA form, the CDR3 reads TGTGCCAGCAGCTTAGCCTACCAGGGGAATGAAGCTTTCTTT. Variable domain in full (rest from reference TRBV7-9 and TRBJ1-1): DTGVSQNPRHKITKRGQNVTFRCDPISEHNRLYWYRQTLGQGPEFLTYFQNEAQLEKSRLLSDRFSAERPKGSFSTLEIQRTEQGDSAMYLCASSLAYQGNEAFFGQGTRLTVV.

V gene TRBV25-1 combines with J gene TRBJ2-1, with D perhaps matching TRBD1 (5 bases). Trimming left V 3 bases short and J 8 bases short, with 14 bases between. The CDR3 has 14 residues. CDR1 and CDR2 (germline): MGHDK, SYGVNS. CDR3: CASSDRQGVDEQFF. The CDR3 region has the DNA TGTGCCAGCAGTGATCGTCAGGGCGTGGATGAGCAGTTCTTC.

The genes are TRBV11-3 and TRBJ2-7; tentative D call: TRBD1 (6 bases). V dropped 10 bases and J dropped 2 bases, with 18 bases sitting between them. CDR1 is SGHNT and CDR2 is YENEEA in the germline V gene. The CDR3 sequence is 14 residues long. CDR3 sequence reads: CANTGAGATYEQYV. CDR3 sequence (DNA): TGTGCCAACACTGGGGCAGGGGCCACCTACGAGCAGTACGTC.